The 21 T cell receptor beta chains below were found in one sample sequenced in a study of blood T cell repertoires in COVID-19. Profiling relied on immunoSEQ multiplex PCR, and the TCRdb table lists in-frame clones only, not all of them. The data show some 200,000 clones, 80% to 90% seen once. Source material: peripheral blood. The source of these receptors is a woman between 70 and 85 years old with acute or convalescent COVID-19.

The chain uses TRBV19 and TRBJ1-1; D is unresolved. Per germline, CDR1 LNHDA and CDR2 SQIVND (reference sequence). The germline V and J ends were trimmed by 6 bases and 4 bases, with 18 bases remaining between them. CDR3 size: 15 residues. CDR3 sequence: CASRGEGSGRTEAFF. Here the CDR3 DNA reads TGTGCCAGTAGGGGAGAGGGCTCTGGGCGCACTGAAGCTTTCTTT.

The rearrangement joins TRBV19 to TRBJ1-1; a weak D match, TRBD1 (5 bases). Germline V lookup: CDR1 LNHDA, CDR2 SQIVND (reference sequence). Trimming shortened V by 6 bases and J by 8 bases, and 22 bases separated the two germline ends. There are 15 residues in the CDR3. The CDR3 nucleotides read TGTGCCAGTAGAATCTTGGAGGGGTCTCGGCGGGAAGCTTTCTTT. As protein: CASRILEGSRREAFF.

This chain links TRBV5-1 with TRBJ1-3, with 7 bases lining up with TRBD1. V was pared by 0 bases and J by 3 bases, with 3 bases of the junction left unmatched. There are 15 residues in the CDR3. Germline V gene lookup returns CDR1 SGHRS and CDR2 YFSETQ. CDR3 sequence reads: CASSLDRGYGNTIYF. The DNA of the CDR3 is TGCGCCAGCAGCTTGGACAGGGGCTATGGAAACACCATATATTTT.

The V and J genes are TRBV6-1 and TRBJ2-5, with 9 bases that match TRBD2. The length of the CDR3 is 17 residues. V was pared by 2 bases and J by 5 bases, with 12 bases of the junction left unmatched. Germline V CDR1 and CDR2: MNHNS, SASEGT. CDR3 DNA sequence: TGTGCCAGCAGTGAATCTGCGGGGGGGCCACCCCATGAGACCCAGTACTTC. Its translation: CASSESAGGPPHETQYF.

The genes are TRBV6-6 and TRBJ2-5; D is perhaps TRBD2 (6 bases). Germline V gene lookup returns CDR1 MNHNY and CDR2 SVGAGI (reference sequence). The CDR3 is made up of 12 amino acids. Trimming pared 4 bases from V and 5 bases from J, leaving 8 bases between. As DNA, the CDR3 is TGTGCCAGCAGTTCAACTAGCGAGACCCAGTACTTC. As protein: CASSSTSETQYF.

This chain joins TRBV11-3 and TRBJ2-1; the D gene is possibly TRBD2 (5 bases). Trimming took 4 bases from V and 5 from J, leaving 9 bases between them. CDR1 SGHNT and CDR2 YENEEA come from the germline V gene. The CDR3 has 13 amino acids. As DNA, the CDR3 is TGTGCCAGCAGCTCCGGGGTACACAATGAGCAGTTCTTC. As protein: CASSSGVHNEQFF.

The chain has TRBV7-9 and TRBJ1-1; D might be TRBD1 (5 bases). Trimming shortened V by 5 bases and J by 5 bases, and 15 bases separated the two germline ends. This CDR3 is built from 14 residues. Germline V gene sequence: CDR1 SEHNR, CDR2 FQNEAQ (reference sequence). CDR3 loop: CASSRIGARTEAFF. CDR3 DNA: TGTGCCAGCAGCAGGATAGGGGCGCGGACTGAAGCTTTCTTT.

The rearrangement uses TRBV19 and TRBJ1-4; possible D gene TRBD1, 5 bases. Germline-derived CDR1 and CDR2 are LNHDA and SQIVND (reference sequence). The CDR3 is 14 residues long. The V and J ends lost 3 bases and 7 bases respectively, with 12 bases between them. The CDR3 DNA reads as TGTGCCAGTAGTATTCAGTCAGGGTCTGAAAAACTGTTTTTT. Its translation is CASSIQSGSEKLFF.

In DNA, the CDR3 is TGCGCCAGCAGTGGAGAGAAAGGGGGTCGTTACGAGCAGTACTTC. This sequence encodes CASSGEKGGRYEQYF. The chain carries TRBV10-1 and TRBJ2-7, with D possibly being TRBD1 (6 bases). Trimming took 4 bases from V and 4 from J, leaving 17 bases between them. CDR1 is WNHNN, CDR2 SYGVQD, per germline (reference sequence). This CDR3 spans 15 amino acids.

J is TRBJ1-2 and V is TRBV5-1, with 11 bases matching TRBD1. In germline, CDR1 is SGHRS, CDR2 YFSETQ. The length of the CDR3 is 15 residues. Trimming took 4 bases from V and 4 from J; bases not matched to a gene: 6. This chain's CDR3 is CASSAEGTGGYGYTF. Written as DNA, the CDR3 is TGCGCCAGCAGCGCGGAAGGGACAGGGGGCTATGGCTACACCTTC.

V and J are TRBV7-6 and TRBJ1-1; 7 bases fit TRBD1. The germline CDR1 and CDR2 sequences are SGHVS and FNYEAQ. The V and J ends lost 2 bases and 6 bases, in that order; junction bases with no gene match: 9. The CDR3 consists of 15 residues. The CDR3 reads CASSLIFTGASEAFF. The CDR3 bases are TGTGCCAGCAGCTTAATATTTACAGGGGCTTCTGAAGCTTTCTTT.

The sample holds a few counts of this clone. The chain employs TRBV27 and TRBJ2-6, with TRBD2 matching 7 bases. Germline CDR1 reads MNHEY; CDR2 reads SMNVEV (reference sequence). This CDR3 has 15 residues. V gave up 5 bases and J gave up 2 bases; unmatched junction bases: 3. The CDR3 spells CASSVRGAGANVLTF. CDR3 nucleotides: TGTGCCAGCAGTGTACGGGGGGCTGGGGCCAACGTCCTGACTTTC. Variable domain in full (rest from reference TRBV27 and TRBJ2-6): EAQVTQNPRYLITVTGKKLTVTCSQNMNHEYMSWYRQDPGLGLRQIYYSMNVEVTDKGDVPEGYKVSRKEKRNFPLILESPSPNQTSLYFCASSVRGAGANVLTFGAGSRLTVL.

V and J are TRBV2 and TRBJ2-7; 8 bases match TRBD1. CDR3 length: 15 amino acids. The germline gives CDR1 SNHLY, CDR2 FYNNEI. V gave up 5 bases and J gave up 4 bases; unmatched junction bases: 10. CDR3 sequence: CASSYSRTGKYEQYF. CDR3 coding DNA: TGTGCCAGCAGTTACTCCAGGACAGGGAAATACGAGCAGTACTTC. The full variable domain, its missing parts supplied by reference TRBV2 and TRBJ2-7, is EPEVTQTPSHQVTQMGQEVILRCVPISNHLYFYWYRQILGQKVEFLVSFYNNEISEKSEIFDDQFSVERPDGSNFTLKIRSTKLEDSAMYFCASSYSRTGKYEQYFGPGTRLTVT.

V and J are TRBV6-1 and TRBJ1-6; 9 nucleotides line up with TRBD1. The trim removed 10 bases at V and 10 bases at J, leaving 11 bases unmatched. Germline CDR1 and CDR2: MNHNS and SASEGT. The CDR3 spans 14 residues. This CDR3 is CATERDRVGSPLHF. Here the CDR3 DNA reads TGTGCCACCGAGAGGGACAGGGTTGGGTCACCCCTCCACTTT.

CDR3 sequence: CASSIPGTPGRELFF. CDR3 DNA: TGTGCCAGCTCCATTCCGGGGACTCCTGGCCGGGAGCTGTTTTTT. The V and J genes are TRBV19 and TRBJ2-2; tentatively, D is TRBD2 (6 bases). V gave up 9 bases and J gave up 9 bases, with 23 bases separating them. The CDR3 is made up of 15 amino acids. CDR1 is LNHDA, CDR2 SQIVND, per germline (reference sequence).

This rearrangement joins TRBV29-1 to TRBJ2-5; D is undetermined. Trimming took off 3 bases at V and 9 bases at J, with 14 bases between the two ends. Germline V gene data show CDR1 as SQVTM and CDR2 as ANQGSEA. CDR3 length equals 12 residues. The CDR3 here is CSVEVVAPAQYF. Written as DNA, the CDR3 is TGCAGCGTTGAGGTGGTCGCCCCGGCCCAGTACTTC.

The chain uses TRBV27 and TRBJ1-5; D remains ambiguous. From germline, CDR1 is MNHEY and CDR2 SMNVEV (reference sequence). The CDR3 loop spans 13 amino acids. Trimming left V 5 bases short and J 7 bases short, with 12 bases between. CDR3 in amino acids: CASSKGRDQPQHF. The CDR3 bases are TGTGCCAGCAGTAAAGGGAGAGACCAGCCCCAGCATTTT.

The gene calls are TRBV6-2 or TRBV6-3 and TRBJ2-4, with 13 bases that match TRBD2. The J segment lost 2 bases and the V segment lost 2 bases, leaving 15 bases of the junction unmatched. The CDR3 is 21 residues long. Germline V CDR1 and CDR2: MNHEY, SVGEGT. CDR3 residues: CASSYRFGLAGEGRTKNIQYF. Written as DNA, the CDR3 is TGTGCCAGCAGTTACCGATTCGGACTAGCGGGAGAGGGGCGGACCAAAAACATTCAGTACTTC.

The chain is built from TRBV5-1 and TRBJ2-7; 8 bases fit TRBD2. The J segment lost 3 bases and the V segment lost 2 bases, leaving 7 bases of the junction unmatched. CDR1 SGHRS and CDR2 YFSETQ come from the germline V gene. This CDR3 spans 15 amino acids. The DNA of the CDR3 is TGCGCCAGCAGCTTAGGAACTAGCGGACTCTACGAGCAGTACTTC. Amino acid sequence: CASSLGTSGLYEQYF.

The chain is built from TRBV28 and TRBJ2-2; 9 bases line up with TRBD1. Trimming cost V 6 bases and J 5 bases; bases outside gene matches: 4. The CDR3 contains 14 residues. Germline CDR1 is MDHEN and CDR2 is SYDVKM. The DNA for the CDR3 is TGTGCCAGCAGGACAGGGGGGATGACCGGGGAGCTGTTTTTT. It translates to CASRTGGMTGELFF.

The V and J genes are TRBV11-1 and TRBJ2-1; D remains unclear. The germline CDR1 and CDR2 sequences are SGHAT and FQDESV (reference sequence). Between the trimmed V and J ends, which lost 9 bases and 1 base, there was a span of 19 bases. The CDR3 is made up of 16 amino acids. The CDR3 spells CASTPRVDKSYNEQFF. The CDR3 DNA reads as TGTGCCAGTACCCCACGGGTGGATAAATCCTACAATGAGCAGTTCTTC.